The 14 T cell receptor beta chains presented below share a single source sample, sequenced in a study of blood T cells in healthy people across ages. The authors ran a second PCR of about 6 to 12 cycles using a sample-barcoded 5' primer and a J-beta primer mix. MiXCR, applied by TCRdb to the 5' RACE reads, yields one record per CDR3 protein. This table holds about 1.4 million distinct CDR3 sequences, approximately 59% found once. Sequenced: blood. These receptors came from a man between 18 and 35 years old in good health.

The genes are TRBV6-2 or TRBV6-3 and TRBJ2-4; D ambiguous. The CDR3 spans 13 residues. Trimming cost V 6 bases and J 0 bases, with 6 bases left between them. Germline V CDR1 and CDR2: MNHEY, SVGEGT. In DNA form, the CDR3 reads TGTGCCAGCAGAACCTCAGCCAAAAACATTCAGTACTTC. This sequence encodes CASRTSAKNIQYF.

This chain links TRBV9 with TRBJ2-5; 7 nucleotides agree with TRBD2. CDR3 length: 13 amino acids. Germline loops: CDR1 SGDLS, CDR2 YYNGEE. V shed 6 bases, J shed 4 bases, and the junction held 6 bases outside the gene matches. The CDR3 here is CASKAGVGETQYF. CDR3 bases: TGTGCCAGCAAGGCGGGAGTGGGAGAGACCCAGTACTTC.

This rearrangement joins TRBV5-1 to TRBJ1-2; D might be TRBD1 (5 bases). This CDR3 region has 12 residues. The V end was cut by 3 bases, the J end by 8 bases, with 11 bases between. CDR1 and CDR2 (germline): SGHRS, YFSETQ. The CDR3 sequence is CASSSGLRGYTF. CDR3 nucleotides: TGCGCCAGCAGCTCGGGGCTGCGGGGCTACACCTTC.

The chain links TRBV4-1 to TRBJ2-2; no definite D call. With 7 bases removed from V and 1 base from J, the gap between germline ends came to 7 bases. This CDR3 is built from 13 residues. The germline gives CDR1 MGHRA, CDR2 YSYEKL. The CDR3 DNA reads as TGCGCCAGCACCGGAGTGAACACCGGGGAGCTGTTTTTT. Translating it yields CASTGVNTGELFF.

V gene TRBV4-1 combines with J gene TRBJ2-5; 7 bases match TRBD1. V lost 0 bases to trimming and J lost 5 bases; unmatched junction nucleotides: 3. Germline V gives CDR1 MGHRA, CDR2 YSYEKL. CDR3 length equals 14 residues. CDR3 DNA sequence: TGCGCCAGCAGCCAAGATCTGGACAGGGAGACCCAGTACTTC. This gives the protein CASSQDLDRETQYF.

The chain joins TRBV2 to TRBJ2-2, with 9 bases fitting TRBD1. V lost 7 bases and J lost 4; bases outside the gene matches: 7. The CDR3 extends over 15 amino acids. CDR1 and CDR2 (germline): SNHLY, FYNNEI. As DNA, the CDR3 is TGTGCCAGCAAAGACAGGGGGTCCGTCACCGGGGAGCTGTTTTTT. It codes for CASKDRGSVTGELFF.

The sample holds a few counts of this clonotype. The chain uses TRBV20-1 and TRBJ2-7, with 10 bases that match TRBD1. V was pared by 6 bases and J by 1 base, with 6 bases of the junction left unmatched. Germline V gene sequence: CDR1 DFQATT, CDR2 SNEGSKA (reference sequence). This CDR3 has 14 amino acids. DNA of the CDR3: TGCAGTGCCATTGGACAGGGGGAATCCTACGAGCAGTACTTC. Encoded protein: CSAIGQGESYEQYF.

The genes are TRBV20-1 and TRBJ2-2; D could derive from TRBD1 or TRBD2 (6 bases each). Germline V gene data show CDR1 as DFQATT and CDR2 as SNEGSKA (reference sequence). The V end lost 0 bases, the J end lost 1 base, and 9 bases lay between the germline ends. There are 15 residues in the CDR3. CDR3 amino acids: CSARDGGRNTGELFF. The CDR3 nucleotides are TGCAGTGCTAGAGATGGGGGGCGGAACACCGGGGAGCTGTTTTTT.

The chain joins TRBV29-1 to TRBJ2-5; perhaps TRBD2 as D (6 bases). CDR3 length equals 12 residues. Germline loops: CDR1 SQVTM, CDR2 ANQGSEA. CDR3 residues: CGGYVVAETQYF. The DNA of the CDR3 is TGCGGGGGGTATGTAGTGGCAGAGACCCAGTACTTC.

The chain couples TRBV7-6 to TRBJ2-3, with D possibly being TRBD2 (6 bases). Germline loops: CDR1 SGHVS, CDR2 FNYEAQ. This CDR3 has 15 amino acids. V was clipped by 1 base and J by 6 bases, with 14 bases between them. The CDR3 spells CASSLGGNGGDTQYF. The DNA for the CDR3 is TGTGCCAGCAGCTTAGGCGGGAATGGAGGGGATACGCAGTATTTT.

This sequence joins TRBV4-2 and TRBJ2-5, with TRBD1 matching over 7 bases. The J call could be wrong; TRBJ2-7 is a better fit for the DNA end. CDR3 length: 15 amino acids. Germline CDR1 LGHNA, CDR2 YNFKEQ. The CDR3 region is CASSQAEQGAYEQYF. CDR3 DNA: TGTGCCAGCAGCCAAGCGGAGCAGGGGGCCTACGAGCAGTACTTC.

This chain connects TRBV20-1 to TRBJ2-7, with 8 bases identical to TRBD1. The V segment lost 0 bases and the J segment 3 bases; nucleotides outside the gene matches: 7. The CDR3 covers 15 residues. CDR1 and CDR2 (germline): DFQATT, SNEGSKA (reference sequence). The CDR3 DNA reads TGCAGTGCTAGAGAGGGGACAGGTGGGATCTACGAGCAGTACTTC. This translates into CSAREGTGGIYEQYF.

Only a few counts were recorded for this clonotype. The J gene is TRBJ2-1, the V gene TRBV4-1, with D uncertain. CDR1 and CDR2 (germline): MGHRA, YSYEKL. The CDR3 has 17 residues. V lost 4 bases and J 3 bases, leaving 19 bases between the germline ends. The CDR3 spells CASSPHISLTYYNEQFF. The DNA of the CDR3 is TGCGCCAGCAGCCCTCACATTAGTCTGACTTACTACAATGAGCAGTTCTTC.

This clonotype was seen a few times. For the CDR3, the DNA is TGTGCCATCAGTGTCGTCTACGCGAACACCGGGGAGCTGTTTTTT. Residues: CAISVVYANTGELFF. V usage is TRBV10-3 and J usage is TRBJ2-2, with D uncertain. Germline-derived CDR1 and CDR2 are ENHRY and SYGVKD. V lost 4 bases, J lost 0 bases, and 9 bases lay in between. The length of the CDR3 is 15 residues.